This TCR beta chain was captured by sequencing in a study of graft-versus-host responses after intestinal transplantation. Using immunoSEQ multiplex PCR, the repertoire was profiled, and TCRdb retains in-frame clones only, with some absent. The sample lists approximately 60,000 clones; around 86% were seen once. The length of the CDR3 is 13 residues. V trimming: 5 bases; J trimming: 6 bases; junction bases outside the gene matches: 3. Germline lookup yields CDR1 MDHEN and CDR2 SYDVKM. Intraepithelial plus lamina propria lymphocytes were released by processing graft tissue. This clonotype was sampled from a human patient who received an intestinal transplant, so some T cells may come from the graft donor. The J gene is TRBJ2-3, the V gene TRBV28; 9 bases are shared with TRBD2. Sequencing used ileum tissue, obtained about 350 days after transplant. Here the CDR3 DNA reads TGTGCCAGCAGTCCCGGACTAGCGGATACGCAGTATTTT. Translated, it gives CASSPGLADTQYF.